This TCR beta chain was observed in a study of cytomegalovirus exposure and HLA in healthy donors. This clone was seen only a few times. What it recognizes is unknown. Other DNA sequences in the same sample also yield this CDR3. General study findings and limits: Later genetic work tied a missense DCLRE1C variant to beta-chain V and J trimming.

Primers: 60 Vbeta forward and 13 Jbeta reverse. This table comes from immunoSEQ multiplex PCR, and its TCRdb copy is limited to in-frame clones, with some not included. The sample lists about 190,000 clones, about 83% seen once, with around 6% in the top ten. This receptor was taken from a woman in her twenties or thirties in good health and CMV-seropositive. The specimen was PBMCs.

As DNA, the CDR3 is TGTGCCAGCAGTGTAACTGGACTCGGCTACACCTTC. This codes for CASSVTGLGYTF. V is TRBV6-1 and J is TRBJ1-2; no clear D gene. V was trimmed by 4 bases and J by 8 bases, leaving 11 bases between them. CDR1 is MNHNS and CDR2 is SASEGT in the germline V gene. The CDR3 has 12 residues.